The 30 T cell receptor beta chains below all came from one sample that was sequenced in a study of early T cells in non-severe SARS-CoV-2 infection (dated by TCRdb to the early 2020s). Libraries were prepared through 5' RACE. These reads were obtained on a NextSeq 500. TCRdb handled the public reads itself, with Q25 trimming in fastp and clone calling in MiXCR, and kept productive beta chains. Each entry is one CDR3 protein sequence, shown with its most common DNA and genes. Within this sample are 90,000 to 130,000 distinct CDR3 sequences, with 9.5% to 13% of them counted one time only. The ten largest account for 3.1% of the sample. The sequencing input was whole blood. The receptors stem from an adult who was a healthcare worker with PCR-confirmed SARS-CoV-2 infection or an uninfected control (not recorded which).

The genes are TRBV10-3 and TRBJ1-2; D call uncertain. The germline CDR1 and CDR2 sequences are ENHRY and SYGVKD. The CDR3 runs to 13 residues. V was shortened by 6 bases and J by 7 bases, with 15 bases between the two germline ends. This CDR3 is CAIRADGSSGYTF. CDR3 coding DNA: TGTGCCATCAGGGCGGACGGCTCCTCTGGCTACACCTTC.

The CDR3 spells CASSAGLAGDHEQFF. In DNA, the CDR3 is TGCGCCAGCAGCGCGGGACTAGCGGGGGATCATGAGCAGTTCTTC. The V call is TRBV5-1, the J call TRBJ2-1; 14 bases fit TRBD2. Germline lookup yields CDR1 SGHRS and CDR2 YFSETQ. The CDR3 loop spans 15 amino acids. With 4 bases clipped from V and 8 bases from J, the junction kept 5 bases outside the gene matches.

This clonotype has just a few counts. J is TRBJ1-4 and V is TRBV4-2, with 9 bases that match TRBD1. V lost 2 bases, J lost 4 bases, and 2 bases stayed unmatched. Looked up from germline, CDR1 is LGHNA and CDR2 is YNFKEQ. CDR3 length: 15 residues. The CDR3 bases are TGTGCCAGCAGCCAATCGGGACAGGGTAATGAAAAACTGTTTTTT. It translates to CASSQSGQGNEKLFF.

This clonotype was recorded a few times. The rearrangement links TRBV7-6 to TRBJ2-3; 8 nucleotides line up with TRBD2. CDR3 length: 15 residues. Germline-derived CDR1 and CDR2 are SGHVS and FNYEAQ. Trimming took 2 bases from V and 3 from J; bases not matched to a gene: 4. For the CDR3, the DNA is TGTGCCAGCAGCTTAAGCGGGAGCGGTACAGATACGCAGTATTTT. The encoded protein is CASSLSGSGTDTQYF.

CDR3 nucleotides: TGCAGTGCTAGAGACAGCTTTTCGACAGGGGTAGACACTGAAGCTTTCTTT. This translates into CSARDSFSTGVDTEAFF. V usage is TRBV20-1 and J usage is TRBJ1-1; 8 bases are shared with TRBD1. Germline CDR1 and CDR2: DFQATT and SNEGSKA (reference sequence). The CDR3 totals 17 residues. J gave up 3 bases and V 0 bases, and 12 bases lay outside the gene matches.

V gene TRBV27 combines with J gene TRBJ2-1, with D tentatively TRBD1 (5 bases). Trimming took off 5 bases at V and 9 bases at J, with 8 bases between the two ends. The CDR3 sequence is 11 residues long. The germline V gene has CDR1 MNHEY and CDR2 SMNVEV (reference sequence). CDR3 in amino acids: CASSPGFEQFF. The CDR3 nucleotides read TGTGCCAGCAGTCCAGGGTTTGAGCAGTTCTTC.

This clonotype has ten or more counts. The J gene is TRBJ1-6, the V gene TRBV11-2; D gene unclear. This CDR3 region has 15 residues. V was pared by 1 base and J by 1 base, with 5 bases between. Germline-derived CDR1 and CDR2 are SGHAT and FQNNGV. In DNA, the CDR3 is TGTGCCAGCAGCTTAGCCGGGTCCTATAATTCACCCCTCCACTTT. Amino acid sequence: CASSLAGSYNSPLHF.

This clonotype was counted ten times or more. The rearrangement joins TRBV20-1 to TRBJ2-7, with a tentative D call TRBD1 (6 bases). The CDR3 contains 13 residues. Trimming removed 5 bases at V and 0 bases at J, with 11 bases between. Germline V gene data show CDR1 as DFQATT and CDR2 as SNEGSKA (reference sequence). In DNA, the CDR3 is TGCAGTGCTTCCGACAGGCCCTCCTACGAGCAGTACTTC. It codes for CSASDRPSYEQYF.

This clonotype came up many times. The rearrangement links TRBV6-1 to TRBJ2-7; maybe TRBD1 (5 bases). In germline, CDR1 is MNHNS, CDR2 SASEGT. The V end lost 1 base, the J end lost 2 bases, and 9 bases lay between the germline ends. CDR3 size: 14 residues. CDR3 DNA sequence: TGTGCCAGCAGTGAAGAGGGGCCAACCTACGAGCAGTACTTC. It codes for CASSEEGPTYEQYF.

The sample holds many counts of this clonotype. The CDR3 nucleotides are TGCGCCAGCAGTGAGGGTACTAGCGGGAGTCTGAATGAGCAGTTCTTC. It codes for CASSEGTSGSLNEQFF. This chain connects TRBV10-2 to TRBJ2-1; 11 nucleotides match TRBD2. The CDR3 loop spans 16 amino acids. Germline CDR1 is WSHSY and CDR2 is SAAADI. The trim removed 2 bases at V and 7 bases at J, leaving 7 bases unmatched.

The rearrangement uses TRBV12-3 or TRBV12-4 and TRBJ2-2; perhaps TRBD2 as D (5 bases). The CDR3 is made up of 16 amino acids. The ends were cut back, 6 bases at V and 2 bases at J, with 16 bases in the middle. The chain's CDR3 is CASSAREQSNTGELFF. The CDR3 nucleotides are TGTGCCAGCAGCGCACGGGAACAGAGCAACACCGGGGAGCTGTTTTTT.

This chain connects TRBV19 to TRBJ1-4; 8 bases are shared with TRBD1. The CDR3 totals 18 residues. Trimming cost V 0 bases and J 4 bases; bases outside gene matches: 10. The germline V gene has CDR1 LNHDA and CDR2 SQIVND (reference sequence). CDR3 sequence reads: CASSIDLSRGRVNEKLFF. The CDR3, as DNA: TGTGCCAGTAGTATAGATTTAAGCAGGGGGCGAGTTAATGAAAAACTGTTTTTT.

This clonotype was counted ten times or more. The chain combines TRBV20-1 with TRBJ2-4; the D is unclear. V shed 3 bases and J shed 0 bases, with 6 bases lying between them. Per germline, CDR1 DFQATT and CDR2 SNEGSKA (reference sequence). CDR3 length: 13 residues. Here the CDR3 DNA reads TGCAGTGCTAGGACCGGAGCCAAAAACATTCAGTACTTC. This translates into CSARTGAKNIQYF.

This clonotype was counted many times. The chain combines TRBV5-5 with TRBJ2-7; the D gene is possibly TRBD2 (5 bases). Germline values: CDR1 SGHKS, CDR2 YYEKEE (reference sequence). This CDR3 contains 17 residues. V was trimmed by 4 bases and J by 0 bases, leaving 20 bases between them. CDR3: CASSITSRAGVSYEQYF. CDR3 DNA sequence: TGTGCCAGCAGCATTACCTCCCGGGCGGGTGTCTCCTACGAGCAGTACTTC.

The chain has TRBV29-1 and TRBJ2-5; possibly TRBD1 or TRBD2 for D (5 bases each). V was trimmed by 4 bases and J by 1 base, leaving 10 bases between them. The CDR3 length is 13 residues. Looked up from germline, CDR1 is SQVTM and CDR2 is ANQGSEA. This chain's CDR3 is CSVGGRLQETQYF. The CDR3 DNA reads TGCAGCGTTGGGGGGAGACTCCAAGAGACCCAGTACTTC.

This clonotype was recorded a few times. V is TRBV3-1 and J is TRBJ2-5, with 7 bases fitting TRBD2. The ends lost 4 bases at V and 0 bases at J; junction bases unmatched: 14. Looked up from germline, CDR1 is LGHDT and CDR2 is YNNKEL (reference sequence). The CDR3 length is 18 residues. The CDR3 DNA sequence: TGTGCCAGCAGCCGCCGGAAGGGAGGGCCCACGAACCAAGAGACCCAGTACTTC. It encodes CASSRRKGGPTNQETQYF.

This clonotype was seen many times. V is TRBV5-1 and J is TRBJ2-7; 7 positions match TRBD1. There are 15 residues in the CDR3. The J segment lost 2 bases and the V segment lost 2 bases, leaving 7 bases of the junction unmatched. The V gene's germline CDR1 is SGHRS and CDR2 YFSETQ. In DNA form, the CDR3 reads TGCGCCAGCAGCTTAGGGGCAGGGGGTACCTACGAGCAGTACTTC. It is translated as CASSLGAGGTYEQYF.

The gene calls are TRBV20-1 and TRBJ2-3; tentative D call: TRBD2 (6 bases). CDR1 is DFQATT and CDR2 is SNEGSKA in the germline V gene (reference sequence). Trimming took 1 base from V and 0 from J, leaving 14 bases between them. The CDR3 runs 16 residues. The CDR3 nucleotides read TGCAGTGCTAGAGTCGCCGGGAGTCCTAGCACAGATACGCAGTATTTT. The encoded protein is CSARVAGSPSTDTQYF.

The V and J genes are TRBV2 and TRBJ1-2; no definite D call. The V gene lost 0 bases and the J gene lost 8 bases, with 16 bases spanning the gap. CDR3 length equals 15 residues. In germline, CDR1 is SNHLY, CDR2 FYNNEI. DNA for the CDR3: TGTGCCAGCAGTGAAGCGCTTCATCGGGGTGGCGGCTACACCTTC. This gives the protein CASSEALHRGGGYTF. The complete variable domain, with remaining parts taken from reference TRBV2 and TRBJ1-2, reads EPEVTQTPSHQVTQMGQEVILRCVPISNHLYFYWYRQILGQKVEFLVSFYNNEISEKSEIFDDQFSVERPDGSNFTLKIRSTKLEDSAMYFCASSEALHRGGGYTFGSGTRLTVV.

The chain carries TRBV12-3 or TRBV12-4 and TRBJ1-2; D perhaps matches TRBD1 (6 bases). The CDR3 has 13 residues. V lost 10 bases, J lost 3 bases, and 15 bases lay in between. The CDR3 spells CATAGGLDYGYTF. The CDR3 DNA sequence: TGTGCCACCGCCGGGGGGCTCGACTATGGCTACACCTTC.

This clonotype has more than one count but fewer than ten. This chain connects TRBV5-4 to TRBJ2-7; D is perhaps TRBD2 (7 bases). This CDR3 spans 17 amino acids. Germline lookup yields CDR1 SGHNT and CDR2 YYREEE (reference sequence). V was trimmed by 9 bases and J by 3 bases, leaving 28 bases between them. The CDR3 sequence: CATQEAAGGGRGYEQYF. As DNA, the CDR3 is TGTGCCACCCAAGAAGCTGCTGGAGGGGGGAGGGGCTACGAGCAGTACTTC.

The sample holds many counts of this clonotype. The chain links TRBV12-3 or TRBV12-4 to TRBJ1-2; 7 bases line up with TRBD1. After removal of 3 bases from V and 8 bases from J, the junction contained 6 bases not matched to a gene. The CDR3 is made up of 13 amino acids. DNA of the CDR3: TGTGCCAGCAGTTTCGACAGGGCAGGAGGCTACACCTTC. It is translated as CASSFDRAGGYTF.

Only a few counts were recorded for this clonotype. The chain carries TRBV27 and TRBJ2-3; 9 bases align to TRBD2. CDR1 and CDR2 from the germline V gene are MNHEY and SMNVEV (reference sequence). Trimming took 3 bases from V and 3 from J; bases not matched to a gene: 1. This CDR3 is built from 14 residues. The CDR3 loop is CASSFGLATDTQYF. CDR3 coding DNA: TGTGCCAGCAGTTTCGGACTAGCGACAGATACGCAGTATTTT.

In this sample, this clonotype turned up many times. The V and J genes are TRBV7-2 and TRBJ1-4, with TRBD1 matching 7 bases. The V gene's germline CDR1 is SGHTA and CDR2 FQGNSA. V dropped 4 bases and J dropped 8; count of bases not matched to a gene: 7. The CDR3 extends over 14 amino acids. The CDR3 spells CASSSSGGREKLFF. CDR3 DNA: TGTGCCAGCAGCTCTTCAGGGGGTCGGGAAAAACTGTTTTTT.

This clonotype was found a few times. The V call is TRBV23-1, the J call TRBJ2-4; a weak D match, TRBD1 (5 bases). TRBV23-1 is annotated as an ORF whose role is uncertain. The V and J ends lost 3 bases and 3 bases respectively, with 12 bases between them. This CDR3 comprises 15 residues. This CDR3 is CASSHPDSGKNIQYF. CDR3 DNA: TGCGCCAGCAGTCATCCCGACAGTGGCAAAAACATTCAGTACTTC.

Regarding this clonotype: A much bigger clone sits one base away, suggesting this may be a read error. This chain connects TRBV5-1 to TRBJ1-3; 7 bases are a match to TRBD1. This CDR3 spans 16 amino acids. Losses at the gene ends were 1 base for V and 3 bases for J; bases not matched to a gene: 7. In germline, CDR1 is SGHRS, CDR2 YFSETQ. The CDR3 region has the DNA TGCGCCAGCAGCTTGACCGGGACAGAGATTGGAAACACCATATATTTT. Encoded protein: CASSLTGTEIGNTIYF.

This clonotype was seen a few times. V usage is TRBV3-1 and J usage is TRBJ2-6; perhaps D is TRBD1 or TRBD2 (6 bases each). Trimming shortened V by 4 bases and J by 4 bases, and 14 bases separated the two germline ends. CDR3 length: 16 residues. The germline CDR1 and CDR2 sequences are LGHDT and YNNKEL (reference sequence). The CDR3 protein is CASSPPGGKGANVLTF. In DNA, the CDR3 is TGTGCCAGCAGCCCTCCCGGGGGCAAAGGGGCCAACGTCCTGACTTTC.

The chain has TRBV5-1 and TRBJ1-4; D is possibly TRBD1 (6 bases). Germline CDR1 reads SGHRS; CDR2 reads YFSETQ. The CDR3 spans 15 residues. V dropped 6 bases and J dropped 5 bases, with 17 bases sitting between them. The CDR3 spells CASTQTTGSNEKLFF. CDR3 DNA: TGCGCCAGCACCCAGACGACAGGATCGAATGAAAAACTGTTTTTT.

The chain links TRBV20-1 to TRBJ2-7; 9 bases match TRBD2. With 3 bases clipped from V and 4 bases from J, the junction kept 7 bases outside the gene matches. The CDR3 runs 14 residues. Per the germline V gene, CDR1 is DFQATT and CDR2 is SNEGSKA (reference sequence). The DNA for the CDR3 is TGCAGTGCTAGGGGTAGCGGGAGTAAGTACGAGCAGTACTTC. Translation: CSARGSGSKYEQYF.

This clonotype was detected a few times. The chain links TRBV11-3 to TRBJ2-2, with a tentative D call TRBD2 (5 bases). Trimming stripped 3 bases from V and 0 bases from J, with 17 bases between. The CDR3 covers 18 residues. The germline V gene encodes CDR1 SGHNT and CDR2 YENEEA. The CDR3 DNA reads TGTGCCAGCAGCTTCCCCCCATGGGAGCGGACGAACACCGGGGAGCTGTTTTTT. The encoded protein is CASSFPPWERTNTGELFF. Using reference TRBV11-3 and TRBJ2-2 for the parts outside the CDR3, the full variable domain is EAGVVQSPRYKIIEKKQPVAFWCNPISGHNTLYWYLQNLGQGPELLIRYENEEAVDDSQLPKDRFSAERLKGVDSTLKIQPAELGDSAVYLCASSFPPWERTNTGELFFGEGSRLTVL.